This is a list of T cell receptor beta chains from one sample in a study of T-cell memory formation after mild COVID-19. TCRdb re-called the 5' RACE reads with MiXCR, one entry per CDR3 protein. The data contain under 200,000 distinct CDR3 sequences, around 13% of them singletons. Source material: PBMCs or a T cell subset sorted from them (not recorded which). The receptors stem from a man younger than 35 who had mild COVID-19 (a few samples of this study predate the infection). Cell type and time point are not known. CDR3s include the opening cysteine and the closing phenylalanine or tryptophan. Where a row states a size, it is once, few, many or the class of an expanded clone; other rows omit it.

clone_size v_call cdr3_aa
few TRBV28 CASSWTAVYGYTF
few TRBV6-1 CATDHRPGHWGSNSPLHF
few TRBV24-1 CATSDSPGRLSGNTIYF
. TRBV10-3 CAIRVTGPNSPLHF
. TRBV11-1 CASSPGLAGGPMSADTQYF
few TRBV29-1 CSVAKLGQGDEQFF
few TRBV7-3 CASSADPLNTEAFF
. TRBV29-1 CSVGIGRGYGYTF
few TRBV28 CASSFLRRDTEAFF
. TRBV4-3 CASSQDSYAELFF
many TRBV7-2 CASSSGETQYF
. TRBV11-2 CASSSMTDQETQYF
many TRBV5-1 CASRVSTDTQYF
. TRBV7-3 CASSSAGEQFF
many TRBV7-2 CASSRMLLTGGGETQYF
few TRBV7-2 CASGPGGADIQYF
. TRBV6-1 CASSEGGDTEAFF
few TRBV4-3 CASSQGGEQPQHF
many TRBV7-2 CASSLASRGGTDTQYF